The text below deals with one T cell receptor (beta chain). Thawed PBMCs were FACS-sorted into unstimulated CD4+CD25+CD127- regulatory T cells, CD4+CD25- non-regulatory cells, CD4 and CD8 cells. Clones were sequenced by immunoSEQ multiplex PCR, and TCRdb holds only the in-frame ones, with some missing. The sample lists around 20,000 clones, approximately 85% occurring once. The V gene end was trimmed by 6 bases and the J gene end by 2 bases; junction bases not matched to a gene: 6. The germline gives CDR1 ENHRY, CDR2 SYGVKD. CDR3 size: 15 residues. These data are taken from a study of Tregs in tolerant kidney transplant recipients.

The sequence came from a human donor in good health. The specimen sequenced was Tregs from blood. J is TRBJ2-7 and V is TRBV10-3; 11 nucleotides align to TRBD2. As DNA, the CDR3 is TGTGCCATCAGCGCCGGGACTAGCGGACCCTACGAGCAGTACTTC. Its translation is CAISAGTSGPYEQYF.